The T cell receptor beta chain described here comes from a study of siplizumab effects on memory and regulatory T cells (dated by TCRdb to the late 2010s). Background on the whole study: The effect of the anti-CD2 antibody siplizumab on alloreactive T-cell subsets was examined in allogeneic mixed lymphocyte reactions constructed from human PBMCs. The investigation overall reported the following: The cumulative frequency of alloreactive sequences traceable to unstimulated CD4+ memory T cells was significantly reduced by siplizumab. Because sequences below about 10^-5 frequency were poorly captured, only a minor fraction of alloreactive clones could be mapped to unstimulated subsets. No functional confirmation was obtained for the suppressive function of proliferating Tregs from siplizumab cultures. Among mappable alloreactive CD4+ clones, the Treg-derived fraction averaged 68.8% with siplizumab versus roughly 25% in control reactions. About 75-96% of proliferating CD4+ or CD8+ clones could not be given a naive or memory phenotype. Greater diversity appeared to be present in unstimulated naive T cells than in memory T cells, and a substantial contribution to the alloresponse seemed to be made by naive cells.

Turning to this clone: Its antigen is still unknown. No much larger clone is present one base from it, and per-base qualities are unavailable.

Receptor amplification or capture employed the immunoSEQ multiplex PCR assay. Approximately 10^5 TCR templates per sample were assayed by the deep sequencing platform. Genomic DNA extracted from sorted T cells was the material used for TCRbeta CDR3 sequencing. Under the source paper's analysis protocol: Clonal analysis of TCRbeta CDR3 data was done in the R programming language. Unstimulated samples were compared with post-reaction CFSE-low samples to define alloreactive CD4+ and CD8+ clones. By matching sequences to the repertoires of sorted unstimulated Treg and non-Treg cells, each alloreactive CD4+ clone was assigned a regulatory or non-regulatory origin. Sourced from immuneACCESS, this table was stored by TCRdb with only in-frame sequences that have V and J called. A share of the clones is absent; for the studies checked, an unresolved V gene accounts for under half, and the remainder has no known explanation. That table furnishes V, J and clone size, whereas the DNA furnished D and trimming. The sample table records approximately 110,000 clones; about 91% of these occur just once. Jointly, the top ten make up around 0.73% of the sample.

Sorted unstimulated T cells and proliferating T cells recovered from mixed lymphocyte reactions were subjected to TCRbeta CDR3 sequencing. Fresh whole blood from some ten HLA-typed healthy donors was used as the source from which PBMCs were isolated. To map where alloreactive clones came from, unstimulated CD4+ regulatory T cells were FACS-sorted. Here V drops 6 bases and J drops 10 bases, and the junction holds 15 bases not matched to any gene. CDR1 and CDR2 were assigned from the germline V gene as ENHRY and SYGVKD. Counted from cysteine to phenylalanine, this CDR3 has 16 amino acids. Of the read, only the CDR3 DNA is kept; its 48 bases are in frame from base 1.

The material sequenced was Tregs sorted from blood. Recombination connected TRBV10-3 to TRBJ2-1, and 10 junction bases match TRBD2. The clonotype comes from a human donor in good health. The encoded CDR3 is CAIRAGTSGGAKEQFF. The DNA is as follows: TGTGCCATCAGGGCAGGCACCAGCGGGGGGGCTAAGGAGCAGTTCTTC.